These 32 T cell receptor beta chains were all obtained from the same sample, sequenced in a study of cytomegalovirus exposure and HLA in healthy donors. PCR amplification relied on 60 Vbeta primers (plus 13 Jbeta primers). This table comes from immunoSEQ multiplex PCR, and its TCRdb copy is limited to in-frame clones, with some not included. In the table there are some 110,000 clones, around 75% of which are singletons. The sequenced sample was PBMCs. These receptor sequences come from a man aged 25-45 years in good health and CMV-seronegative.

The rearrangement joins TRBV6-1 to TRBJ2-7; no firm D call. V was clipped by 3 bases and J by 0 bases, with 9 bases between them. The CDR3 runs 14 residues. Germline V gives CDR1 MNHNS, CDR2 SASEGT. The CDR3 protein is CASSEPSASYEQYF. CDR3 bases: TGTGCCAGCAGTGAGCCCAGCGCCTCCTACGAGCAGTACTTC.

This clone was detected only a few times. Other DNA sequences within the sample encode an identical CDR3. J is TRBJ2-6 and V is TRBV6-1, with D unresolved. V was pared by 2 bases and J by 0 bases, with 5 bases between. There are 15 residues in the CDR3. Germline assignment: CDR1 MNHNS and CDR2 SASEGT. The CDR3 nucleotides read TGTGCCAGCAGTGAAAGGAGCTCTGGGGCCAACGTCCTGACTTTC. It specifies CASSERSSGANVLTF.

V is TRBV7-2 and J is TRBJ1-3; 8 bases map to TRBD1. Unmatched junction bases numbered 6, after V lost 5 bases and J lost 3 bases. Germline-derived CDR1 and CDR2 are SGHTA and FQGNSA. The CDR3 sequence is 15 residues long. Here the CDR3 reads CASSNRQGSGNTIYF. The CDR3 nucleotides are TGTGCCAGCAGCAACAGACAGGGGAGTGGAAACACCATATATTTT.

The CDR3 loop reads CASSFVRRGPSNTGELFF. CDR3 in DNA: TGTGCCAGCAGCTTCGTTCGGCGGGGGCCTTCGAACACCGGGGAGCTGTTTTTT. This rearrangement joins TRBV5-6 to TRBJ2-2; weak D call: TRBD2 (7 bases). Germline-derived CDR1 and CDR2 are SGHDT and YYEEEE. The CDR3 runs to 18 residues. With 2 bases removed from V and 0 bases from J, the gap between germline ends came to 17 bases.

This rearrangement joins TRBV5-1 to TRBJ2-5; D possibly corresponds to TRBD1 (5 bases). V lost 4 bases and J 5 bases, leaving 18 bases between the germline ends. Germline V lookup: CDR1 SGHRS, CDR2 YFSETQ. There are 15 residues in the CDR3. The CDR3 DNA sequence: TGCGCCAGCAGCCCCGGGTCAGGGCGATGGGAGACCCAGTACTTC. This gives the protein CASSPGSGRWETQYF. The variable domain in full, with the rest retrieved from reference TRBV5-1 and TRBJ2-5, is KAGVTQTPRYLIKTRGQQVTLSCSPISGHRSVSWYQQTPGQGLQFLFEYFSETQRNKGNFPGRFSGRQFSNSRSEMNVSTLELGDSALYLCASSPGSGRWETQYFGPGTRLLVL.

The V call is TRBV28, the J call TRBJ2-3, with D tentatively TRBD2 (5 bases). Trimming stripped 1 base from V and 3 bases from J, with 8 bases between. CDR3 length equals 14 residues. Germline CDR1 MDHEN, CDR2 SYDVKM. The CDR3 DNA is TGTGCCAGCAGTTTATCCCAGCGGACAGATACGCAGTATTTT. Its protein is CASSLSQRTDTQYF.

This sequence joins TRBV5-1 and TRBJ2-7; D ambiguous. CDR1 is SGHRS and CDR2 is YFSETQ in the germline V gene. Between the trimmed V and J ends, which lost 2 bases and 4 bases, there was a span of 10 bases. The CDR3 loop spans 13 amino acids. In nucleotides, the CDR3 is TGCGCCAGCAGCTTCCTAACTTCTTACGAGCAGTACTTC. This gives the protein CASSFLTSYEQYF.

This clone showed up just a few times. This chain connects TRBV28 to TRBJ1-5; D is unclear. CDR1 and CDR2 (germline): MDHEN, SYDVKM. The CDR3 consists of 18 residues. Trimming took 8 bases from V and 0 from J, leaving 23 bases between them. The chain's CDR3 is CASLPAGRFLYSNQPQHF. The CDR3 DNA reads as TGTGCCAGCCTCCCGGCGGGGAGGTTTCTATATAGCAATCAGCCCCAGCATTTT. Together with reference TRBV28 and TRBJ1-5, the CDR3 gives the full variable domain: DVKVTQSSRYLVKRTGEKVFLECVQDMDHENMFWYRQDPGLGLRLIYFSYDVKMKEKGDIPEGYSVSREKKERFSLILESASTNQTSMYLCASLPAGRFLYSNQPQHFGDGTRLSIL.

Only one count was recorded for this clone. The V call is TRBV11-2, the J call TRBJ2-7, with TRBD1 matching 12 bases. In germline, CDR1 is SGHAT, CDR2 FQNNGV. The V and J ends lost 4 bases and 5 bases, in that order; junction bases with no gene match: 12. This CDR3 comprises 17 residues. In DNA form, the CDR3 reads TGTGCCAGCAGCTCCCCTCGGGGACAGGGGGCTTGGGACGAGCAGTACTTC. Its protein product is CASSSPRGQGAWDEQYF.

CDR3 DNA sequence: TGTGCCAGCAGTGACGTAGGCAATCAGCCCCAGCATTTT. It encodes CASSDVGNQPQHF. The gene calls are TRBV2 and TRBJ1-5; D gene ambiguous. Between the trimmed V and J ends, which lost 3 bases and 2 bases, there was a span of 5 bases. The CDR3 has 13 amino acids. CDR1 is SNHLY, CDR2 FYNNEI, per germline.

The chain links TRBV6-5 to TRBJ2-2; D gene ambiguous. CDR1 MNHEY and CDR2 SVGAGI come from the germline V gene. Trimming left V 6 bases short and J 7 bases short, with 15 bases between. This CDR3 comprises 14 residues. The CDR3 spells CASSPMPGYGELFF. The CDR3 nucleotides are TGTGCCAGCAGCCCGATGCCCGGGTACGGGGAGCTGTTTTTT.

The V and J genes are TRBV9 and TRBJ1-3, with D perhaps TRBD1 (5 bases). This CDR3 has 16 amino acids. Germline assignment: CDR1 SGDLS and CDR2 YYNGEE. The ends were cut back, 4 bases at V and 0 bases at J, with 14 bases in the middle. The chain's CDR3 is CASSHPTVSSGNTIYF. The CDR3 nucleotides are TGTGCCAGCAGCCACCCGACAGTGTCCTCTGGAAACACCATATATTTT.

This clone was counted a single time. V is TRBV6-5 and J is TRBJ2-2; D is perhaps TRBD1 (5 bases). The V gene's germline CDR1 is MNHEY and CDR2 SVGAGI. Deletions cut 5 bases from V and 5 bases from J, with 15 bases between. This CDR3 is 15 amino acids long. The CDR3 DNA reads TGTGCCAGCAGTCAAGGGGTTGGGGTAACCGGGGAGCTGTTTTTT. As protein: CASSQGVGVTGELFF.

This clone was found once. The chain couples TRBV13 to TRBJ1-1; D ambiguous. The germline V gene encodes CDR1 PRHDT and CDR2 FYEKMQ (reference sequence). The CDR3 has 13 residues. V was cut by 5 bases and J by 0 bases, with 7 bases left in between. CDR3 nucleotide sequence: TGTGCCAGCAGCACCGAGATGAACACTGAAGCTTTCTTT. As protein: CASSTEMNTEAFF.

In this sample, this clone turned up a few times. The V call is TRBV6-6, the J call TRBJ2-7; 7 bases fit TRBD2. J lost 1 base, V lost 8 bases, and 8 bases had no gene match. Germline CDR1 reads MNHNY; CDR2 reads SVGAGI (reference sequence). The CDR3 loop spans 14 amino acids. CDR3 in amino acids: CASSRGVGSYEQYF. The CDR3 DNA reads TGTGCCAGCTCTCGGGGGGTAGGATCCTACGAGCAGTACTTC.

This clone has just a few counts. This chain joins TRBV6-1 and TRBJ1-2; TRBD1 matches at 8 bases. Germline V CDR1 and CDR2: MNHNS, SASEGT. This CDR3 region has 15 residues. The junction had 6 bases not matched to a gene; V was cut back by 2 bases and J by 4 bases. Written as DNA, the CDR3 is TGTGCCAGCAGTGAACCCCAGGGGGCGGTCTATGGCTACACCTTC. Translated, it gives CASSEPQGAVYGYTF.

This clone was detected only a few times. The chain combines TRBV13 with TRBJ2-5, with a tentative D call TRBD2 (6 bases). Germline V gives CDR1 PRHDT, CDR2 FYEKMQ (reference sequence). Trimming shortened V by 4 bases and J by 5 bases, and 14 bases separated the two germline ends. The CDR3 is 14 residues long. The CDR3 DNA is TGTGCCAGCAGCTGGGCGGGGCTCGGTGAGACCCAGTACTTC. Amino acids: CASSWAGLGETQYF. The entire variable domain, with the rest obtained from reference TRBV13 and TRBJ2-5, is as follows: AAGVIQSPRHLIKEKRETATLKCYPIPRHDTVYWYQQGPGQDPQFLISFYEKMQSDKGSIPDRFSAQQFSDYHSELNMSSLELGDSALYFCASSWAGLGETQYFGPGTRLLVL.

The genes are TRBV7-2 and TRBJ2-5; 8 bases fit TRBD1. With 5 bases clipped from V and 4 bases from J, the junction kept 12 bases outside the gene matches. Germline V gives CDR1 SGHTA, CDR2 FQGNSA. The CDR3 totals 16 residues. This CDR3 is CASSQPRQGAGETQYF. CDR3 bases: TGTGCCAGCAGCCAACCGCGCCAGGGGGCTGGAGAGACCCAGTACTTC. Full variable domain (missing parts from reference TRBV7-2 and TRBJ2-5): GAGVSQSPSNKVTEKGKDVELRCDPISGHTALYWYRQSLGQGLEFLIYFQGNSAPDKSGLPSDRFSAERTGGSVSTLTIQRTQQEDSAVYLCASSQPRQGAGETQYFGPGTRLLVL.

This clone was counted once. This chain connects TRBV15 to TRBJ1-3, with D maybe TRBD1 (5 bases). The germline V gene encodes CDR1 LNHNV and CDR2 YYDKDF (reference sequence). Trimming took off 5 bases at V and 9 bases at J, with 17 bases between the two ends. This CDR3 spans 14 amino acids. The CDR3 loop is CATSVRDSDGTIYF. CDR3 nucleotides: TGTGCCACCAGCGTCCGGGACTCCGATGGCACCATATATTTT.

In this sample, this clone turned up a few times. CDR3 bases: TGTGCCAGCAGCTGGATGGAGGGTGAAAAACTGTTTTTT. Translated, it gives CASSWMEGEKLFF. The chain links TRBV14 to TRBJ1-4, with D hard to call. The CDR3 runs to 13 residues. Germline V lookup: CDR1 SGHDN, CDR2 FVKESK. With 5 bases removed from V and 7 bases from J, the gap between germline ends came to 11 bases. Based on the CDR3 plus reference TRBV14 and TRBJ1-4, the full variable domain is EAGVTQFPSHSVIEKGQTVTLRCDPISGHDNLYWYRRVMGKEIKFLLHFVKESKQDESGMPNNRFLAERTGGTYSTLKVQPAELEDSGVYFCASSWMEGEKLFFGSGTQLSVL.

The CDR3 loop is CASRTGSGTGYHEQYF. Here the CDR3 DNA reads TGTGCCAGCAGAACGGGATCCGGGACAGGGTATCACGAGCAGTACTTC. The chain joins TRBV2 to TRBJ2-7, with 9 bases lining up with TRBD1. Germline V gene sequence: CDR1 SNHLY, CDR2 FYNNEI. This CDR3 is built from 16 residues. The ends lost 6 bases at V and 5 bases at J; junction bases unmatched: 14.

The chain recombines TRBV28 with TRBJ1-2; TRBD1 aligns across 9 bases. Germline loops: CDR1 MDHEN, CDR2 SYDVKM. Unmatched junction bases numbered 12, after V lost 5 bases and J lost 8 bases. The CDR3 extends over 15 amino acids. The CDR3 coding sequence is TGTGCCAGCAGTCCCCATGAAGGGACAGGGCGAGGCTACACCTTC. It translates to CASSPHEGTGRGYTF.

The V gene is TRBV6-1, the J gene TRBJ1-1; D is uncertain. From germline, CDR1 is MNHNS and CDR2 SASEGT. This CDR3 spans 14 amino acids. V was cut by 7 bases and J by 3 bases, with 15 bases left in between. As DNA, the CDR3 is TGTGCCAGCACTCCCGAGGGCGGGGACACTGAAGCTTTCTTT. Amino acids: CASTPEGGDTEAFF.

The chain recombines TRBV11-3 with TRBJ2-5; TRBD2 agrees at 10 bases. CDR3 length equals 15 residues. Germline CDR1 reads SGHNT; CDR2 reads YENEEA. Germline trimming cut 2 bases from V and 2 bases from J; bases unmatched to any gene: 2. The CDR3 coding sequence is TGTGCCAGCAGCTTAACTAGCGGGACGCAAGAGACCCAGTACTTC. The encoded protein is CASSLTSGTQETQYF. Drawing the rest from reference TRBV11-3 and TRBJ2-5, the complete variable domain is EAGVVQSPRYKIIEKKQPVAFWCNPISGHNTLYWYLQNLGQGPELLIRYENEEAVDDSQLPKDRFSAERLKGVDSTLKIQPAELGDSAVYLCASSLTSGTQETQYFGPGTRLLVL.

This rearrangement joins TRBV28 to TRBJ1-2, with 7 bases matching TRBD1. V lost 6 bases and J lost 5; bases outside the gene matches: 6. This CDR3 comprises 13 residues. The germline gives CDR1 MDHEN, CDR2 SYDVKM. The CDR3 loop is CASRMGQFYGYTF. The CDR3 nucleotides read TGTGCCAGCAGGATGGGACAGTTTTATGGCTACACCTTC.

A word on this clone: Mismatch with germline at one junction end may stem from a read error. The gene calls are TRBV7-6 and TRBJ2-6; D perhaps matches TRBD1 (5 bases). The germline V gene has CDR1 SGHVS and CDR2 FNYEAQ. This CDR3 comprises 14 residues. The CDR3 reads CASSSHSGANGLTF. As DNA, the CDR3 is TGTGCCAGCAGCTCCCACTCTGGGGCCAACGGCCTGACTTTC.

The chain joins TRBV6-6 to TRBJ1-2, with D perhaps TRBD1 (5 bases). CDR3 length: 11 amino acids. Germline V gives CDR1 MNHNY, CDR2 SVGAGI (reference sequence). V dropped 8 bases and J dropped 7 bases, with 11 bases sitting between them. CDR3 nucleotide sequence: TGTGCCAGCGGGCAGGGTGGTGGCTACACCTTC. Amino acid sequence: CASGQGGGYTF.

CDR3 residues: CASSVSSSGNTIYF. In nucleotides, the CDR3 is TGTGCCAGCAGCGTGAGTAGCTCTGGAAACACCATATATTTT. The chain links TRBV9 to TRBJ1-3, with D hard to call. Germline assignment: CDR1 SGDLS and CDR2 YYNGEE. This CDR3 contains 14 residues. The ends were cut back, 2 bases at V and 0 bases at J, with 6 bases in the middle.

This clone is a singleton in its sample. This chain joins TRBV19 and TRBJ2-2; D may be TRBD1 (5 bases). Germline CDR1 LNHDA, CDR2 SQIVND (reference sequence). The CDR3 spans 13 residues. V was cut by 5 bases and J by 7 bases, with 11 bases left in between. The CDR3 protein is CASSSQGVGELFF. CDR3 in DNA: TGTGCCAGTAGTTCCCAAGGGGTCGGGGAGCTGTTTTTT. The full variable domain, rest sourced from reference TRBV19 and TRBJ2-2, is DGGITQSPKYLFRKEGQNVTLSCEQNLNHDAMYWYRQDPGQGLRLIYYSQIVNDFQKGDIAEGYSVSREKKESFPLTVTSAQKNPTAFYLCASSSQGVGELFFGEGSRLTVL.

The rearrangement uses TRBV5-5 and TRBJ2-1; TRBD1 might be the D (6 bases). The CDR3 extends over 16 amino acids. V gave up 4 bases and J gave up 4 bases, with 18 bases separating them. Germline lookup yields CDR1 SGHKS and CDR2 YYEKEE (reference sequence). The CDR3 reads CASSLNRALVYNEQFF. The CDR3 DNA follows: TGTGCCAGCAGCCTCAACAGGGCGTTGGTGTACAATGAGCAGTTCTTC.

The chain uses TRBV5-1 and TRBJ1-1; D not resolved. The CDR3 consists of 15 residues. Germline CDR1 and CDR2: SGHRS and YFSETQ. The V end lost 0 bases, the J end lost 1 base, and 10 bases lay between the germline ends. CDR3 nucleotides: TGCGCCAGCAGCTTGGTCCGGGGTCGGAACACTGAAGCTTTCTTT. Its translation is CASSLVRGRNTEAFF. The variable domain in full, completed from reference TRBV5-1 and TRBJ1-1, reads KAGVTQTPRYLIKTRGQQVTLSCSPISGHRSVSWYQQTPGQGLQFLFEYFSETQRNKGNFPGRFSGRQFSNSRSEMNVSTLELGDSALYLCASSLVRGRNTEAFFGQGTRLTVV.

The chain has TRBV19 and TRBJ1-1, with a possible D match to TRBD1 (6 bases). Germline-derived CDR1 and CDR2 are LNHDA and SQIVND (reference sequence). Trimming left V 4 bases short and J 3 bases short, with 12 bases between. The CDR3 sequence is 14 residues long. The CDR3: CASSRGGVDTEAFF. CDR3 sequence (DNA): TGTGCCAGTAGTAGGGGGGGCGTCGACACTGAAGCTTTCTTT.